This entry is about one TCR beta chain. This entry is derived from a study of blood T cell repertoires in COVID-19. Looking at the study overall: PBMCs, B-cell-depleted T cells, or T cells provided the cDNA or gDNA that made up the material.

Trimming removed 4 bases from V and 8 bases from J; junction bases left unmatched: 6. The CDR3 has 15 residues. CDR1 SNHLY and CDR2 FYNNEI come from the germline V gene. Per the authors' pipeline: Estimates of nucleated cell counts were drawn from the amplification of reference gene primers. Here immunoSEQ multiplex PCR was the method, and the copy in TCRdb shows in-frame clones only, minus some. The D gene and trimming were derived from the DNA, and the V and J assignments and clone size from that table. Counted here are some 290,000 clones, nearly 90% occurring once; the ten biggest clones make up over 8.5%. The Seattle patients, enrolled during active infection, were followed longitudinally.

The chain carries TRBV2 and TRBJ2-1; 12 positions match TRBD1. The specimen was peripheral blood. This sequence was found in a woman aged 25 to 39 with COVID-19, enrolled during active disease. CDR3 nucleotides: TGTGCCAGCAGTGCCTCCGGGACAGGGGGCGATGAGCAGTTCTTC. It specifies CASSASGTGGDEQFF. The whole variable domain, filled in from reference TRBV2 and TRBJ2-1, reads EPEVTQTPSHQVTQMGQEVILRCVPISNHLYFYWYRQILGQKVEFLVSFYNNEISEKSEIFDDQFSVERPDGSNFTLKIRSTKLEDSAMYFCASSASGTGGDEQFFGPGTRLTVL.